This T cell receptor beta chain was retrieved from a study of blood T cell repertoires in COVID-19. This clone was picked up one time. The CDR3 consists of 14 residues. Unmatched junction bases numbered 5, after V lost 7 bases and J lost 7 bases. Per germline, CDR1 WSHSY and CDR2 SAAADI. Assay used: immunoSEQ multiplex PCR; TCRdb lists only in-frame clones, some missing. The table records a few hundred thousand clones, roughly 84% of them present only once. This sequence was found in a woman in her 30s who had recovered from COVID-19. The chain combines TRBV10-2 with TRBJ1-6, with 9 bases matching TRBD1. The specimen sequenced was PBMCs or T cells enriched from blood (not recorded which). The CDR3 is CASMWTGENSPLHF. The CDR3 bases are TGCGCCAGCATGTGGACAGGGGAAAATTCACCCCTCCACTTT.